Below, 7 T cell receptor beta chains from the same sample are listed, as sequenced in a study of blood T cell repertoires in COVID-19. Sequencing used immunoSEQ multiplex PCR; TCRdb keeps in-frame clones, though not all of them. In the table there are about 46,000 clones, roughly 90% of which are singletons. The sequenced material came from peripheral blood. The receptors were sampled from a man aged 55 to 70 with acute or convalescent COVID-19.

This clone was seen just once. The CDR3 DNA sequence: TGTGCCAGCAGTTTGGCAGGGGCGAGGGCAACTAATGAAAAACTGTTTTTT. Encoded protein: CASSLAGARATNEKLFF. This chain links TRBV28 with TRBJ1-4; possible D gene TRBD1, 6 bases. The CDR3 runs 17 residues. V lost 3 bases and J lost 0, with 14 bases in between. Germline CDR1 MDHEN, CDR2 SYDVKM.

The chain recombines TRBV29-1 with TRBJ1-4, with D unresolved. The germline V gene encodes CDR1 SQVTM and CDR2 ANQGSEA. The CDR3 is 16 residues long. Trimming took off 6 bases at V and 4 bases at J, with 21 bases between the two ends. This CDR3 is CSVRSQSRGLNEKLFF. For the CDR3, the DNA is TGCAGCGTCCGAAGCCAGAGCCGTGGACTTAATGAAAAACTGTTTTTT.

V gene TRBV2 combines with J gene TRBJ2-1; D possibly corresponds to TRBD2 (6 bases). Deletions cut 8 bases from V and 6 bases from J, with 17 bases between. CDR1 is SNHLY and CDR2 is FYNNEI in the germline V gene. This CDR3 spans 14 amino acids. The CDR3 DNA is TGTGCCAGCTCACTTCAAATCGGGGGCAATGAGCAGTTCTTC. This codes for CASSLQIGGNEQFF.

This chain connects TRBV4-2 to TRBJ1-2; TRBD1 is a possible D gene (5 bases). Germline V CDR1 and CDR2: LGHNA, YNFKEQ. Trimming stripped 6 bases from V and 4 bases from J, with 33 bases between. CDR3 length: 20 residues. In DNA form, the CDR3 reads TGTGCCAGCAGTTATAATGAAGGGTGGACACCCGCCCCCGGGGGCTATGGCTACACCTTC. Translating gives CASSYNEGWTPAPGGYGYTF.

The count of this clone is one. J is TRBJ2-3 and V is TRBV24-1; 9 nucleotides align to TRBD1. The CDR3 loop spans 16 amino acids. Germline assignment: CDR1 KGHDR and CDR2 SFDVKD. V trimming: 8 bases; J trimming: 4 bases; junction bases outside the gene matches: 12. The CDR3 DNA reads TGTGCCACCACCCCGGGACAGGGACGATTCGCAGATACGCAGTATTTT. The encoded protein is CATTPGQGRFADTQYF.

A note on this clone: An end of the junction differs from the germline gene, which may be a read error. J is TRBJ1-3 and V is TRBV2; no firm D call. The CDR3 extends over 15 amino acids. Germline CDR1 is SNHLY and CDR2 is FYNNEI. The DNA of the CDR3 is TGTGCCAGTTTAAGAGCCGGGAGGTCTGCAAACACCATATATTTT. This translates into CASLRAGRSANTIYF.

J is TRBJ1-2 and V is TRBV12-3 or TRBV12-4; tentatively, D is TRBD1 (6 bases). The V gene lost 5 bases and the J gene lost 7 bases, with 14 bases spanning the gap. The CDR3 extends over 13 amino acids. DNA for the CDR3: TGTGCCAGCAGTCCTGACAGGATAGGTGGCTACACCTTC. The encoded protein is CASSPDRIGGYTF.